This T cell receptor beta chain appears in the sequencing data of a study of blood T cell repertoires in COVID-19. Methods used by the authors: The assay estimated nucleated cells by amplifying reference gene primers. The repertoire was sequenced with immunoSEQ multiplex PCR; TCRdb's copy has only in-frame clones and lacks some. V, J and clone size are those of that table, while D and trimming were read from the DNA. Of some 49,000 clones in the sample, 91% are singletons; the top ten hold about 6.5%. The V end lost 6 bases, the J end lost 2 bases, and 11 bases lay between the germline ends. Germline CDR1 and CDR2: SQVTM and ANQGSEA. The CDR3 has 12 residues.

This receptor was obtained from a man between 45 and 60 years old with active COVID-19. The genes are TRBV29-1 and TRBJ2-7; unclear D gene. The specimen was peripheral blood. Here the CDR3 DNA reads TGCAGCGTCCGGATTACAGCCTACGAGCAGTACTTC. Amino acids: CSVRITAYEQYF.